The 30 T cell receptor beta chains reported below all come from one sample, sequenced in a study of OX40 agonist ivuxolimab in advanced cancers. Produced via immunoSEQ multiplex PCR; TCRdb's table is partial and in-frame only. This sample has tens of thousands of clones, with 80% to 90% found just once. The starting material was CD4+ or CD8+ T cells sorted from blood, obtained in a trial of the OX40 agonist ivuxolimab. Receptor source: an adult with an advanced solid tumor such as melanoma, head and neck, liver or kidney cancer.

The sample holds one count of this clone. The rearrangement links TRBV2 to TRBJ2-7; 9 nucleotides line up with TRBD2. The CDR3 runs 14 residues. Germline V lookup: CDR1 SNHLY, CDR2 FYNNEI. The V gene end was trimmed by 6 bases and the J gene end by 3 bases; junction bases not matched to a gene: 6. CDR3: CASRTSGGDYEQYF. CDR3 bases: TGTGCCAGCAGGACTAGCGGAGGGGACTACGAGCAGTACTTC. Full variable domain (missing parts from reference TRBV2 and TRBJ2-7): EPEVTQTPSHQVTQMGQEVILRCVPISNHLYFYWYRQILGQKVEFLVSFYNNEISEKSEIFDDQFSVERPDGSNFTLKIRSTKLEDSAMYFCASRTSGGDYEQYFGPGTRLTVT.

This chain links TRBV15 with TRBJ1-4; TRBD1 is a possible D gene (5 bases). V lost 0 bases and J 4 bases, leaving 12 bases between the germline ends. The length of the CDR3 is 16 residues. Germline-derived CDR1 and CDR2 are LNHNV and YYDKDF (reference sequence). The CDR3 protein is CATSRDSGAINEKLFF. CDR3 bases: TGTGCCACCAGCAGAGATTCTGGGGCGATTAATGAAAAACTGTTTTTT. The entire variable domain, with the rest obtained from reference TRBV15 and TRBJ1-4, is as follows: DAMVIQNPRYQVTQFGKPVTLSCSQTLNHNVMYWYQQKSSQAPKLLFHYYDKDFNNEADTPDNFQSRRPNTSFCFLDIRSPGLGDTAMYLCATSRDSGAINEKLFFGSGTQLSVL.

The chain couples TRBV27 to TRBJ1-2; D unclear. The CDR3 loop spans 13 amino acids. The germline V gene encodes CDR1 MNHEY and CDR2 SMNVEV (reference sequence). V was shortened by 7 bases and J by 2 bases, with 11 bases between the two germline ends. The DNA of the CDR3 is TGTGCCAGCACCCGAGGTTACAACTATGGCTACACCTTC. Its protein is CASTRGYNYGYTF.

This chain joins TRBV5-1 and TRBJ2-7, with D perhaps being TRBD1 or TRBD2 (6 bases each). CDR1 and CDR2 (germline): SGHRS, YFSETQ. The CDR3 covers 12 residues. Between the trimmed V and J ends, which lost 4 bases and 7 bases, there was a span of 12 bases. The DNA for the CDR3 is TGCGCCAGCAGCCCACGGGGGCGGGAGCAGTACTTC. It yields the protein CASSPRGREQYF.

The sample holds one count of this clone. The J gene is TRBJ2-7, the V gene TRBV10-1; 10 bases line up with TRBD2. This CDR3 is 14 amino acids long. Per the germline V gene, CDR1 is WNHNN and CDR2 is SYGVQD (reference sequence). V lost 5 bases, J lost 5 bases, and 6 bases stayed unmatched. In DNA form, the CDR3 reads TGCGCCAGCAGTTCCGGGACTAGCGTCAACGAGCAGTACTTC. It is translated as CASSSGTSVNEQYF.

V is TRBV30 and J is TRBJ2-2; 8 positions match TRBD1. Germline CDR1 is GTSNPN and CDR2 is SVGIG (reference sequence). The CDR3 has 15 amino acids. Trimming took 1 base from V and 5 from J; bases not matched to a gene: 6. The CDR3 DNA is TGTGCCTGGAGTGCAGGGGGCAGCGAAACCGGGGAGCTGTTTTTT. Protein product: CAWSAGGSETGELFF. Variable domain in full (rest from reference TRBV30 and TRBJ2-2): SQTIHQWPATLVQPVGSPLSLECTVEGTSNPNLYWYRQAAGRGLQLLFYSVGIGQISSEVPQNLSASRPQDRQFILSSKKLLLSDSGFYLCAWSAGGSETGELFFGEGSRLTVL.

The chain uses TRBV5-6 and TRBJ2-5; 8 bases match TRBD1. CDR1 and CDR2 from the germline V gene are SGHDT and YYEEEE. V lost 4 bases, J lost 5 bases, and 7 bases stayed unmatched. The CDR3 consists of 14 residues. Here the CDR3 reads CASSGTGELETQYF. The CDR3 nucleotides are TGTGCCAGCAGCGGGACAGGTGAATTGGAGACCCAGTACTTC.

Comment on this clone: One junction end does not reproduce the germline sequence, and a read error may be involved. The V gene is TRBV28, the J gene TRBJ2-3; D is possibly TRBD2 (5 bases). This CDR3 is 14 amino acids long. Germline CDR1 MDHEN, CDR2 SYDVKM. The CDR3 spells CASSLSSSPSGVKF. Here the CDR3 DNA reads TGTGCCAGCAGTTTGTCCTCCTCACCCTCCGGGGTTAAATTT.

The DNA of the CDR3 is TGTGCCAGCAGCCAATCGGGTCTAGGGGCAGCTTTCTTT. It codes for CASSQSGLGAAFF. This sequence joins TRBV16 and TRBJ1-1; maybe TRBD1 (5 bases). Trimming removed 0 bases at V and 10 bases at J, with 12 bases between. Per germline, CDR1 KGHSY and CDR2 FQNENV. This CDR3 region has 13 residues.

This chain links TRBV4-2 with TRBJ2-2; 8 bases map to TRBD1. The CDR3 runs 17 residues. Unmatched junction bases numbered 12, after V lost 4 bases and J lost 5 bases. Germline CDR1 is LGHNA and CDR2 is YNFKEQ. The CDR3: CASSLRAGGVETGELFF. DNA for the CDR3: TGTGCCAGCAGCCTACGGGCAGGGGGCGTTGAAACCGGGGAGCTGTTTTTT.

The V and J genes are TRBV6-6 and TRBJ1-1; D not certain. This CDR3 has 14 residues. V was trimmed by 2 bases and J by 5 bases, leaving 12 bases between them. Germline V CDR1 and CDR2: MNHNY, SVGAGI (reference sequence). CDR3: CASSYAWAGTEAFF. The CDR3, as DNA: TGTGCCAGCAGTTACGCCTGGGCGGGAACTGAAGCTTTCTTT.

J is TRBJ2-4 and V is TRBV7-2; 7 bases are shared with TRBD1. From germline, CDR1 is SGHTA and CDR2 FQGNSA. This CDR3 has 16 amino acids. The J segment lost 8 bases and the V segment lost 1 base, leaving 11 bases of the junction unmatched. The CDR3 bases are TGTGCCAGCAGCTTAGGGGACGGGATAGACAGGGACATTCAGTACTTC. As protein: CASSLGDGIDRDIQYF. Full variable domain (rest looked up from reference TRBV7-2 and TRBJ2-4): GAGVSQSPSNKVTEKGKDVELRCDPISGHTALYWYRQSLGQGLEFLIYFQGNSAPDKSGLPSDRFSAERTGGSVSTLTIQRTQQEDSAVYLCASSLGDGIDRDIQYFGAGTRLSVL.

The chain uses TRBV28 and TRBJ2-2; the D gene is possibly TRBD1 (5 bases). Trimming stripped 3 bases from V and 9 bases from J, with 11 bases between. The CDR3 runs 13 residues. Germline V gives CDR1 MDHEN, CDR2 SYDVKM. CDR3 coding DNA: TGTGCCAGCAGTTTGATGACAGCCAGGGAGCTGTTTTTT. It yields the protein CASSLMTARELFF. The entire variable domain, with the rest obtained from reference TRBV28 and TRBJ2-2, is as follows: DVKVTQSSRYLVKRTGEKVFLECVQDMDHENMFWYRQDPGLGLRLIYFSYDVKMKEKGDIPEGYSVSREKKERFSLILESASTNQTSMYLCASSLMTARELFFGEGSRLTVL.

This clone appeared a single time. The chain joins TRBV7-9 to TRBJ2-2; D is ambiguous. Germline V gives CDR1 SEHNR, CDR2 FQNEAQ (reference sequence). The CDR3 sequence is 15 residues long. The V end lost 1 base, the J end lost 3 bases, and 9 bases lay between the germline ends. The CDR3 region has the DNA TGTGCCAGCAGCTTAGGTTTGGGGTACACCGGGGAGCTGTTTTTT. It codes for CASSLGLGYTGELFF.

The count of this clone is one. The rearrangement joins TRBV28 to TRBJ2-7; 7 nucleotides agree with TRBD2. The V gene's germline CDR1 is MDHEN and CDR2 SYDVKM. Trimming took 4 bases from V and 3 from J; bases not matched to a gene: 9. CDR3 size: 15 residues. The CDR3 DNA follows: TGTGCCAGCAGTTCCGCTTTAGCGGGTAACTACGAGCAGTACTTC. It yields the protein CASSSALAGNYEQYF.

The table lists this clone with a count of one. The V call is TRBV11-2, the J call TRBJ2-1, with a possible D match to TRBD2 (5 bases). The CDR3 has 19 amino acids. Looked up from germline, CDR1 is SGHAT and CDR2 is FQNNGV. The ends were cut back, 3 bases at V and 0 bases at J, with 21 bases in the middle. In nucleotides, the CDR3 is TGTGCCAGCAGCTTTAGATCAGTGAGGGTCCTGAGCTCCTACAATGAGCAGTTCTTC. Protein sequence: CASSFRSVRVLSSYNEQFF.

V usage is TRBV7-2 and J usage is TRBJ2-1, with 10 bases matching TRBD1. Germline trimming cut 1 base from V and 5 bases from J; bases unmatched to any gene: 5. The germline V gene encodes CDR1 SGHTA and CDR2 FQGNSA. This CDR3 contains 16 residues. CDR3 nucleotide sequence: TGTGCCAGCAGCTTAGTTCGGGACAGGGGAAACAATGAGCAGTTCTTC. Translation gives CASSLVRDRGNNEQFF.

The rearrangement uses TRBV5-4 and TRBJ2-2, with D perhaps being TRBD1 or TRBD2 (6 bases each). Trimming pared 0 bases from V and 4 bases from J, leaving 13 bases between. The CDR3 covers 16 residues. Germline assignment: CDR1 SGHNT and CDR2 YYREEE (reference sequence). Here the CDR3 reads CASSLGEGGGTGELFF. In DNA form, the CDR3 reads TGTGCCAGCAGCTTGGGAGAAGGGGGAGGCACCGGGGAGCTGTTTTTT.

The chain carries TRBV4-1 and TRBJ2-7; 14 bases map to TRBD2. Per germline, CDR1 MGHRA and CDR2 YSYEKL. V lost 4 bases to trimming and J lost 4 bases; unmatched junction nucleotides: 6. The CDR3 contains 16 residues. CDR3 sequence: CASSPTGTSGSYEQYF. CDR3 nucleotides: TGCGCCAGCAGCCCGACCGGGACTAGCGGGAGTTACGAGCAGTACTTC.

This chain links TRBV4-1 with TRBJ2-1; 10 bases align to TRBD1. J lost 3 bases, V lost 3 bases, and 2 bases had no gene match. This CDR3 spans 15 amino acids. The V gene's germline CDR1 is MGHRA and CDR2 YSYEKL. CDR3 DNA: TGCGCCAGCAGCCAGAGGGACAGGGGCTACAATGAGCAGTTCTTC. This encodes CASSQRDRGYNEQFF.

This clone has just one count. This chain connects TRBV6-1 to TRBJ1-2, with no clear D. The germline gives CDR1 MNHNS, CDR2 SASEGT. CDR3 length equals 19 residues. Trimming pared 4 bases from V and 13 bases from J, leaving 37 bases between. Here the CDR3 reads CASSGGWLRSSSGNPRSTF. The CDR3 nucleotides read TGTGCCAGCAGTGGGGGTTGGCTCCGTTCTTCGTCCGGAAACCCGAGATCCACCTTC.

The chain carries TRBV10-2 and TRBJ2-5, with TRBD1 matching 8 bases. Trimming took 6 bases from V and 5 from J; bases not matched to a gene: 5. The CDR3 is made up of 13 amino acids. Looked up from germline, CDR1 is WSHSY and CDR2 is SAAADI. In nucleotides, the CDR3 is TGCGCCAGCAGATTTGACAGGGGCGAGACCCAGTACTTC. This translates into CASRFDRGETQYF.

This clone was seen more than once but under ten times. This chain joins TRBV5-1 and TRBJ2-4; 10 bases line up with TRBD1. Germline V gene sequence: CDR1 SGHRS, CDR2 YFSETQ. This CDR3 spans 17 amino acids. V shed 4 bases, J shed 1 base, and the junction held 8 bases outside the gene matches. CDR3 coding DNA: TGCGCCAGCAGCCCCGGGACAGGGGAGCGGGCCAAAAACATTCAGTACTTC. Translating it yields CASSPGTGERAKNIQYF.

This chain connects TRBV19 to TRBJ2-7; D possibly matches TRBD1 or TRBD2 (6 bases each). The CDR3 sequence is 14 residues long. The V gene lost 3 bases and the J gene lost 6 bases, with 15 bases spanning the gap. Germline V gives CDR1 LNHDA, CDR2 SQIVND (reference sequence). The CDR3 DNA reads TGTGCCAGTAGTATTTCGGGGGCGGGCCGCGAGCAGTACTTC. Protein product: CASSISGAGREQYF.

This chain connects TRBV30 to TRBJ1-1; no definite D call. With 1 base removed from V and 0 bases from J, the gap between germline ends came to 9 bases. CDR3 length: 14 amino acids. CDR1 is GTSNPN and CDR2 is SVGIG in the germline V gene (reference sequence). The CDR3 DNA sequence: TGTGCCTGGAGTGACGGACCCATGAACACTGAAGCTTTCTTT. Residues: CAWSDGPMNTEAFF.

CDR3 sequence reads: CASSFFSGRLPEQFF. In nucleotides, the CDR3 is TGTGCCAGCAGTTTCTTTAGCGGGAGGCTGCCTGAGCAGTTCTTC. The rearrangement links TRBV28 to TRBJ2-1; TRBD2 agrees at 10 bases. V dropped 3 bases and J dropped 9; count of bases not matched to a gene: 8. There are 15 residues in the CDR3. Per the germline V gene, CDR1 is MDHEN and CDR2 is SYDVKM.

The V call is TRBV30, the J call TRBJ1-2; D not certain. The germline CDR1 and CDR2 sequences are GTSNPN and SVGIG (reference sequence). The CDR3 totals 11 residues. The V and J ends lost 3 bases and 13 bases respectively, with 15 bases between them. CDR3 sequence: CAWSQSGEGTF. The DNA of the CDR3 is TGTGCCTGGAGCCAAAGCGGGGAAGGCACCTTC.

The rearrangement joins TRBV15 to TRBJ1-1, with 7 bases aligning to TRBD1. Germline V CDR1 and CDR2: LNHNV, YYDKDF (reference sequence). V shed 0 bases and J 2 bases; nucleotides not matched to a gene: 6. The CDR3 loop spans 16 amino acids. CDR3 nucleotide sequence: TGTGCCACCAGCAGAGATCAACAGGGGATAAACACTGAAGCTTTCTTT. It encodes CATSRDQQGINTEAFF.

The gene calls are TRBV2 and TRBJ2-6; D ambiguous. CDR1 and CDR2 from the germline V gene are SNHLY and FYNNEI. CDR3 length: 13 amino acids. V was shortened by 7 bases and J by 0 bases, with 4 bases between the two germline ends. CDR3 coding DNA: TGTGCCAGCAAGCCCTCTGGGGCCAACGTCCTGACTTTC. Protein product: CASKPSGANVLTF.

V and J are TRBV28 and TRBJ1-1; 7 positions agree with TRBD1. The V segment lost 5 bases and the J segment 4 bases; nucleotides outside the gene matches: 7. The CDR3 spans 14 residues. Germline V gives CDR1 MDHEN, CDR2 SYDVKM. CDR3 sequence: CASSVGGTATEAFF. CDR3 DNA: TGTGCCAGCAGTGTAGGGGGGACAGCCACTGAAGCTTTCTTT.